The 2 T cell receptor beta chains in this list originate from one sample, sequenced in a study of cytomegalovirus exposure and HLA in healthy donors. Amplification used 60 Vbeta primers and 13 Jbeta primers. Only in-frame clones appear in the TCRdb table, and some are missing; sequencing was by immunoSEQ multiplex PCR. The sample holds 150,000 to 200,000 clones, around 78% seen once. Sequencing input: PBMCs. The receptors were sampled from a woman in her 30s in good health and CMV-seropositive.

The chain is built from TRBV19 and TRBJ2-1; TRBD2 might be the D (6 bases). This CDR3 region has 15 residues. CDR1 and CDR2 from the germline V gene are LNHDA and SQIVND (reference sequence). Between the trimmed V and J ends, which lost 7 bases and 9 bases, there was a span of 22 bases. The CDR3 region is CASTLSGVRLGEQFF. The CDR3 DNA reads as TGTGCCAGTACTCTGTCGGGGGTACGTCTTGGTGAGCAGTTCTTC.

This chain connects TRBV5-1 to TRBJ1-1; D uncertain. The CDR3 has 13 residues. V gave up 1 base and J gave up 6 bases, with 10 bases separating them. Germline CDR1 and CDR2: SGHRS and YFSETQ. As DNA, the CDR3 is TGCGCCAGCAGCTTGTACGGGGAATCTGAAGCTTTCTTT. The encoded protein is CASSLYGESEAFF.